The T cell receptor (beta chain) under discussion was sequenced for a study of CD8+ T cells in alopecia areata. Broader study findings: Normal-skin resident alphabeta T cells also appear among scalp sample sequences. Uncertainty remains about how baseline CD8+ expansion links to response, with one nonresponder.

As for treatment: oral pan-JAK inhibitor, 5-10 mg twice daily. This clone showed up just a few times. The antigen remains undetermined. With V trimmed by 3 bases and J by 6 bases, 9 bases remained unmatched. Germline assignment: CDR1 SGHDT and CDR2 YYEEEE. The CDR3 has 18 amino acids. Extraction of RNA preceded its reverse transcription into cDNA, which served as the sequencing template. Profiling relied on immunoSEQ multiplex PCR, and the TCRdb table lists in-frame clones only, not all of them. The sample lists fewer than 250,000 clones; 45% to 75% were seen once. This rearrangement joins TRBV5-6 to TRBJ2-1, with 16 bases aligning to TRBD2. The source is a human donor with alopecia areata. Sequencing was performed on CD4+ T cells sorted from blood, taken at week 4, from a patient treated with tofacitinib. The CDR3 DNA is TGTGCCAGCAGCTCGGGACTAGCGGGAGGGCACCGGTCCAATGAGCAGTTCTTC. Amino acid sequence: CASSSGLAGGHRSNEQFF. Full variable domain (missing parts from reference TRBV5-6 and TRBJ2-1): DAGVTQSPTHLIKTRGQQVTLRCSPKSGHDTVSWYQQALGQGPQFIFQYYEEEERQRGNFPDRFSGHQFPNYSSELNVNALLLGDSALYLCASSSGLAGGHRSNEQFFGPGTRLTVL.